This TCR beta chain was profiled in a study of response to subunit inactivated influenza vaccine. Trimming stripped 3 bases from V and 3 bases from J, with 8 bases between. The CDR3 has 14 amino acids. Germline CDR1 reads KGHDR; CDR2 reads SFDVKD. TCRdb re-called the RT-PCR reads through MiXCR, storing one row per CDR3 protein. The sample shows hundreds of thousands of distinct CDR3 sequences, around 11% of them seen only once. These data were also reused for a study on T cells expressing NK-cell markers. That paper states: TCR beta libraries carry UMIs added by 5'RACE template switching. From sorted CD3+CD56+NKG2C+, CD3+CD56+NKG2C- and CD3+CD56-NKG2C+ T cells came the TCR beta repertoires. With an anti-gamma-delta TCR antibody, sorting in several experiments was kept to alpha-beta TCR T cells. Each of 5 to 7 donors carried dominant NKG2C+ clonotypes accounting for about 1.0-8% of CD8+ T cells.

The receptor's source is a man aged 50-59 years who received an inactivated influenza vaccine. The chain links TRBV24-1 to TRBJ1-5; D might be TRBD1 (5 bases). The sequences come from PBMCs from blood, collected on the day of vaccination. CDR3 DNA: TGTGCCACCAGTGATCCCGGGGCCAATCAGCCCCAGCATTTT. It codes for CATSDPGANQPQHF.